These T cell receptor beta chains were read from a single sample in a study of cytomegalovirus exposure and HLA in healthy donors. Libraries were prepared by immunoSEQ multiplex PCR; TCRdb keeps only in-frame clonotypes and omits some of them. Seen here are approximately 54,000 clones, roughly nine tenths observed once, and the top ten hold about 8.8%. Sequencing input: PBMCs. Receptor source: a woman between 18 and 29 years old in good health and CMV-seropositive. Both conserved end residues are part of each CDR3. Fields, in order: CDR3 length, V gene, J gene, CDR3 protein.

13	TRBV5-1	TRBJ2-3	CASSPGLSDTQYF
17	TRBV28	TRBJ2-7	CASSYSSGRGDSPEQYF
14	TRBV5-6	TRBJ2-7	CASSRDSNNFEQYF
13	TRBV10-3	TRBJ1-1	CAIRHGTGYEAFF
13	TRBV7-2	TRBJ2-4	CASSYSGGDIQYF
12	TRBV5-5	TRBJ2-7	CASSLGTDEQYF
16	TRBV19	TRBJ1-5	CASSIHWGGNNQPQHF
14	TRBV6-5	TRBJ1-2	CASSGPGILYGYTF
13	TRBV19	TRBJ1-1	CASSIKGDTEAFF
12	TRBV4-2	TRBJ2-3	CASSTQRDTQYF
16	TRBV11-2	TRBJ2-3	CASSSDTGGASDTQYF
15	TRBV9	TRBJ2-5	CASSSSGTSGETQYF
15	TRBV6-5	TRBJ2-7	CASRPGQGTTYEQYF
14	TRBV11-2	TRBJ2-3	CASSPSGGPDTQYF
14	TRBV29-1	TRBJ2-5	CSVEGSSRWETQYF
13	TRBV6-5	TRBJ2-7	CASSSSGGYEQYF
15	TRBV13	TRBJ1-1	CASSSGTGGGTEAFF
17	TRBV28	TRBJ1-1	CASSLFSQGALNTEAFF
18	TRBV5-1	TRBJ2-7	CASSLPPLSGDGRNEQYF
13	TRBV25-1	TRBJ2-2	CASTERLDGELFF